This T cell receptor (beta chain) was profiled in a study of CD8 T cells in ankylosing spondylitis. Broader study findings: It was reported that disease-linked clones were significantly enriched in matched ankylosing spondylitis synovial fluid. In ankylosing spondylitis blood, a motif of eight highly homologous TCR beta variants appeared characteristic. Within peripheral blood, clones linked to disease were CD8+ and relatively rare. Prior literature has documented some motif variants in synovial fluid and blood from reactive arthritis.

This clonotype has more than one count but fewer than ten. Its antigen remains unknown. For TCR beta, libraries came from quantitative 5'-RACE with molecular barcodes. MiXCR, run by TCRdb on the 5' RACE reads, gives a single entry per CDR3 protein. The sample has about 130,000 distinct CDR3 sequences; roughly 17% are singletons. Looked up from germline, CDR1 is MDHEN and CDR2 is SYDVKM. V gave up 6 bases and J gave up 2 bases, with 8 bases separating them. The CDR3 has 13 residues. The TCR comes from a male donor with ankylosing spondylitis. The chain links TRBV28 to TRBJ2-1; possibly TRBD2 for D (6 bases). The sample taken for sequencing was blood, either unsorted or a sorted T cell fraction (not recorded which). The CDR3 region is CASRRLAYNEQFF. As DNA, the CDR3 is TGTGCCAGCAGACGACTAGCCTACAATGAGCAGTTCTTC.